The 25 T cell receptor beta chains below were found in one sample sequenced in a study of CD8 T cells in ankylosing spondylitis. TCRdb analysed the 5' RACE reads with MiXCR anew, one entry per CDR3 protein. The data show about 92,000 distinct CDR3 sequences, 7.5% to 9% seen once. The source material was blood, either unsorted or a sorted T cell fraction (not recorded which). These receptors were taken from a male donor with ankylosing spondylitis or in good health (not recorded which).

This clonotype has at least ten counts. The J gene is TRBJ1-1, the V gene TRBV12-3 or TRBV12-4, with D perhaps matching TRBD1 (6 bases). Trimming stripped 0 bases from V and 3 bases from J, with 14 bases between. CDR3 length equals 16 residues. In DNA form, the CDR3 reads TGTGCCAGCAGTTTAGCGACAGCGGGGGCTTACACTGAAGCTTTCTTT. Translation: CASSLATAGAYTEAFF.

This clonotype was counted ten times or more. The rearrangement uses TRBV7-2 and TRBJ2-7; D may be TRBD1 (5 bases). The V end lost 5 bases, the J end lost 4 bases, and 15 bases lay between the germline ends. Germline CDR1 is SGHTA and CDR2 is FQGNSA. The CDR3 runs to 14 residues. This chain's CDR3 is CASSPKSDRYEQYF. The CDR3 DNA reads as TGTGCCAGCAGCCCAAAGAGCGACAGATACGAGCAGTACTTC.

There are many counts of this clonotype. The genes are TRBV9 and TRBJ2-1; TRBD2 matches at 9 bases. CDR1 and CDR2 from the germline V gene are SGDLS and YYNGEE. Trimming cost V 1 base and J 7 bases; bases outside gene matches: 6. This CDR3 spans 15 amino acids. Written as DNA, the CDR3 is TGTGCCAGCAGCGTAATCGCGGGGGGGGCAAATGAGCAGTTCTTC. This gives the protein CASSVIAGGANEQFF.

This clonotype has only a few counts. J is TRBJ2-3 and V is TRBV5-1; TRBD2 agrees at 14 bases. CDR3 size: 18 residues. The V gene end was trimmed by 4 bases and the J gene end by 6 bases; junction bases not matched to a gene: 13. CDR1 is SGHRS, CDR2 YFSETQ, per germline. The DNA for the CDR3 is TGCGCCAGCAGCGATGTTTCGCCGGGACTAGCGGGGGAGGATACGCAGTATTTT. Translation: CASSDVSPGLAGEDTQYF.

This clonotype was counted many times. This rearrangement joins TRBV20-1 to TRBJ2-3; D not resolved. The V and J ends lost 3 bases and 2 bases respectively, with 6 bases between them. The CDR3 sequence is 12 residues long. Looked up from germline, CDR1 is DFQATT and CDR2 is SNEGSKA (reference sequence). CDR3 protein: CSASLNTDTQYF. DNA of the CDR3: TGCAGTGCTAGCCTAAACACAGATACGCAGTATTTT.

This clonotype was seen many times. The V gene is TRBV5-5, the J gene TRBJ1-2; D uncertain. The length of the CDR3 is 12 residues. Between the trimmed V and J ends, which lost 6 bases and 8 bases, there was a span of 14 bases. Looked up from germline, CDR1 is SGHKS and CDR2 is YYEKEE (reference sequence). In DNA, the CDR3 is TGTGCCAGCATCAATATTCCGCGGGGCTACACCTTC. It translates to CASINIPRGYTF.

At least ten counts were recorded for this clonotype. The CDR3 DNA reads TGCAGTGCTAGAGACGGAAGTCGGGCTAGCGGCTTCACAGATACGCAGTATTTT. As protein: CSARDGSRASGFTDTQYF. The rearrangement joins TRBV20-1 to TRBJ2-3; 7 nucleotides align to TRBD2. V shed 0 bases, J shed 2 bases, and the junction held 14 bases outside the gene matches. Per germline, CDR1 DFQATT and CDR2 SNEGSKA (reference sequence). The CDR3 is 18 amino acids.

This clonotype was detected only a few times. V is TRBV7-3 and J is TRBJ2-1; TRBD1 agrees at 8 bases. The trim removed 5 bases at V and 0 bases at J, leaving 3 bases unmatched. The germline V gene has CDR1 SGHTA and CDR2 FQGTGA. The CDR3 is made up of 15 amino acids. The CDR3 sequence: CASSTTGGSYNEQFF. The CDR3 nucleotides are TGTGCCAGCAGCACCACAGGGGGCTCCTACAATGAGCAGTTCTTC. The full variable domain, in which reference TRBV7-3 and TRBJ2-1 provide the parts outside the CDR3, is GAGVSQTPSNKVTEKGKYVELRCDPISGHTALYWYRQSLGQGPEFLIYFQGTGAADDSGLPNDRFFAVRPEGSVSTLKIQRTERGDSAVYLCASSTTGGSYNEQFFGPGTRLTVL.

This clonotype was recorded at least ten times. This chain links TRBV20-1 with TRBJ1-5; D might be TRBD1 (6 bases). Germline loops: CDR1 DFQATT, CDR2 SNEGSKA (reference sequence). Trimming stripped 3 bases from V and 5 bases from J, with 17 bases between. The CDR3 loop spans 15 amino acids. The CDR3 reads CSARDPGDLDQPQHF. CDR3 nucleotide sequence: TGCAGTGCTAGGGATCCAGGGGATCTAGATCAGCCCCAGCATTTT.

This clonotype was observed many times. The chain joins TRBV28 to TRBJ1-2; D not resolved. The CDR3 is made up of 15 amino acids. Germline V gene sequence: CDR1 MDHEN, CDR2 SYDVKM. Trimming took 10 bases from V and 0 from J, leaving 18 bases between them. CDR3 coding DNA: TGTGCCACCCAGCCCGCGGACCGCACTAACTATGGCTACACCTTC. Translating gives CATQPADRTNYGYTF.

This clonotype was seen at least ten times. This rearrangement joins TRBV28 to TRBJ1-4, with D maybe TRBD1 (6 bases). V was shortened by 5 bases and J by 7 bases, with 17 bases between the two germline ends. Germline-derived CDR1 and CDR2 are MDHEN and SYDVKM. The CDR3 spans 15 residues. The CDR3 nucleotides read TGTGCCAGCAGTCCAGATCGGGGGCGAGTTGAAAAACTGTTTTTT. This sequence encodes CASSPDRGRVEKLFF.

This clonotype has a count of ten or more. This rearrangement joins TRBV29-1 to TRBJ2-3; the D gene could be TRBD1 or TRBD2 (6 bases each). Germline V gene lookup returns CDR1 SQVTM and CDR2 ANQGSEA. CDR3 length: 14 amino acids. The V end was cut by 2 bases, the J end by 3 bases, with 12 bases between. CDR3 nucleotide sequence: TGCAGCGTTGAATACCGGGGGCAGACAGATACGCAGTATTTT. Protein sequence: CSVEYRGQTDTQYF.

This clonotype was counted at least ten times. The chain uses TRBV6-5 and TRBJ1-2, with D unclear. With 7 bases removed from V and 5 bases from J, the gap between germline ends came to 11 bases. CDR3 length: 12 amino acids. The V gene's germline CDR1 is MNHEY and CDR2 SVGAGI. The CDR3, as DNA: TGTGCCAGCACCTACTGGCATTATGGCTACACCTTC. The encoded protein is CASTYWHYGYTF.

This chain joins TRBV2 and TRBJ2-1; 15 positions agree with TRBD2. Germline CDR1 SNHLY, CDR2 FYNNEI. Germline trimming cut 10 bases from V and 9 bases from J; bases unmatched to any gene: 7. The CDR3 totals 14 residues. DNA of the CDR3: TGTGCCAAGGCCAAGGGACTAGCGGGGGGTGAGCAGTTCTTC. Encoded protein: CAKAKGLAGGEQFF.

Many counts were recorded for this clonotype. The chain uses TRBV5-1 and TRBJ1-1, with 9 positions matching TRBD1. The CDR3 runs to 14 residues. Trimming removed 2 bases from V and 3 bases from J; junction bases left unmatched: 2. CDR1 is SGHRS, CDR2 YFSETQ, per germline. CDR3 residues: CASSFRQGDTEAFF. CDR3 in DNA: TGCGCCAGCAGCTTTCGACAGGGGGACACTGAAGCTTTCTTT.

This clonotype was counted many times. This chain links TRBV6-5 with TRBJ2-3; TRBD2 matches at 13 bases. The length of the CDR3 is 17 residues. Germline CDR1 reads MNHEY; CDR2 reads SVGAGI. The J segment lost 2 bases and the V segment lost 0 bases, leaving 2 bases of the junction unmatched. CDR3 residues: CASSYSGLAGSTDTQYF. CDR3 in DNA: TGTGCCAGCAGTTACTCGGGACTAGCGGGGTCCACAGATACGCAGTATTTT.

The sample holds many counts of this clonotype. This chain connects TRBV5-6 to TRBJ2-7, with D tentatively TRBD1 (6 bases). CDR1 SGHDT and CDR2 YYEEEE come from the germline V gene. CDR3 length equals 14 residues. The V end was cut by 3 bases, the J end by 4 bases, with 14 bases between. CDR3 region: CASSSRDNAYEQYF. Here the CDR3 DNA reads TGTGCCAGCAGCTCCCGGGACAATGCGTACGAGCAGTACTTC.

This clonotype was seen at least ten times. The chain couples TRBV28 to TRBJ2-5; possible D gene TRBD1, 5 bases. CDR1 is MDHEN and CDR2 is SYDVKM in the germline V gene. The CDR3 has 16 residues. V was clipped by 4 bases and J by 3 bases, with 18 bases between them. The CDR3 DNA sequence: TGTGCCAGCAGTTCGCCACCAGGGCCCTCTAAAGAGACCCAGTACTTC. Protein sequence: CASSSPPGPSKETQYF.

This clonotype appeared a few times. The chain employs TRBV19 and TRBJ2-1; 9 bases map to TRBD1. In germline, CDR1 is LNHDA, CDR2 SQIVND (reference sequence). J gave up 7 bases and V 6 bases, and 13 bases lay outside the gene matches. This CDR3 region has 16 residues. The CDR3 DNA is TGTGCCAGTAGCATCAACGGACAGGGGCCCCCGAATGAGCAGTTCTTC. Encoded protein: CASSINGQGPPNEQFF.

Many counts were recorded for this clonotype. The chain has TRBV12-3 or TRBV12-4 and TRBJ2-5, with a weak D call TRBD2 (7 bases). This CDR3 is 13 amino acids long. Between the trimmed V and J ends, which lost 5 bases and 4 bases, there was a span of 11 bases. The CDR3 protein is CASSKGGGETQYF. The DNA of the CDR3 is TGTGCCAGCAGTAAGGGGGGGGGAGAGACCCAGTACTTC.

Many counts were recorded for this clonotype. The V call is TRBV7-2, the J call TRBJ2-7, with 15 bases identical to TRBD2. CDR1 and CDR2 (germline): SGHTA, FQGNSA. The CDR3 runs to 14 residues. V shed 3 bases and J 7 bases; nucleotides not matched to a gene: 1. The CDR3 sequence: CASSLGLAGGEQYF. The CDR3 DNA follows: TGTGCCAGCAGCTTGGGACTAGCGGGGGGAGAGCAGTACTTC.

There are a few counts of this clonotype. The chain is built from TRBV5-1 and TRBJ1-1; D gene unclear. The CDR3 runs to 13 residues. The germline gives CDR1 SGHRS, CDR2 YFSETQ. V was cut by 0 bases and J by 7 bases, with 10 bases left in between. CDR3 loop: CASSLDNGGEAFF. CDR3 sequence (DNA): TGCGCCAGCAGCTTGGATAACGGAGGTGAAGCTTTCTTT.

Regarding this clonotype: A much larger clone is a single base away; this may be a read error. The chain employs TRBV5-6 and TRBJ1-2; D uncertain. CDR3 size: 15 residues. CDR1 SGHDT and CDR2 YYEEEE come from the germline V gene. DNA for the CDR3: TGTGCCAGCAAATGGGCAGGCTTGGTTAACTATGACTACACCTTC. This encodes CASKWAGLVNYDYTF. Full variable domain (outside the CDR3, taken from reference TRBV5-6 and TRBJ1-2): DAGVTQSPTHLIKTRGQQVTLRCSPKSGHDTVSWYQQALGQGPQFIFQYYEEEERQRGNFPDRFSGHQFPNYSSELNVNALLLGDSALYLCASKWAGLVNYDYTFGSGTRLTVV.

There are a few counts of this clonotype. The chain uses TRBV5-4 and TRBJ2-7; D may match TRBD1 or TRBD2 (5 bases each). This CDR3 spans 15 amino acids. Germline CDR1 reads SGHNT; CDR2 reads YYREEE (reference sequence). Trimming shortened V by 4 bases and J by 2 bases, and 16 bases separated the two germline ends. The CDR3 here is CASSPNRDPPYEQYF. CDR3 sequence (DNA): TGTGCCAGCAGCCCGAACCGGGACCCTCCCTACGAGCAGTACTTC.

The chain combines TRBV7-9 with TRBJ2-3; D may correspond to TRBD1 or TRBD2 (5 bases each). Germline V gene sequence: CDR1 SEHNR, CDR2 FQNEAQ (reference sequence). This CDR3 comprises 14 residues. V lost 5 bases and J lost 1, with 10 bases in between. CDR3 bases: TGTGCCAGCAGCCAACGGGACGGCACAGATACGCAGTATTTT. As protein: CASSQRDGTDTQYF.